Listed below are T cell receptor beta chains from one sample, sequenced in a study of spatial heterogeneity in lung cancer. TCRdb passed the 5' RACE reads through MiXCR, listing each CDR3 protein once. Of some 23,000 distinct CDR3 sequences in the sample, roughly 10% were seen once. This specimen consisted of lung tumor tissue, obtained at surgery. The receptors here all came from a male donor with early-stage non-small cell lung cancer. CDR3s include the opening cysteine and the closing phenylalanine or tryptophan. The D gene is left open where the match is weak. Clone size is given for some rows only: seen once, a few or many times, or a class if the clone is expanded.

TRBV28	TRBD1	TRBJ2-7	many	TGTGCCAGCCGGTCCTCCGGGACAGGGCCATTCTCCTACGAGCAGTACTTC	CASRSSGTGPFSYEQYF
TRBV28	TRBD1	TRBJ1-5	many	TGTGCCAGCAGATCAGGACAGGGAGTAAATCAGCCCCAGCATTTT	CASRSGQGVNQPQHF
TRBV6-2/TRBV6-3	-	TRBJ1-3	few	TGTGCCAGCAGTTACTCCCACTCGGCCCTGTCTGGATATTTT	CASSYSHSALSGYF
TRBV10-3	-	TRBJ2-7	many	TGTGCCATCAGTGTTGGACGATACGAGCAGTACTTC	CAISVGRYEQYF
TRBV10-3	TRBD2	TRBJ2-7	many	TGTGCCATCAGTGGGACTAGCGGGAGGGCCTACGAGCAGTACTTC	CAISGTSGRAYEQYF
TRBV6-5	-	TRBJ2-7	many	TGTGCCAGCAGTTATGGCCGTGGCAGTTCCTACGAGCAGTACTTC	CASSYGRGSSYEQYF
TRBV29-1	-	TRBJ1-4	-	TGCAGCTCGCAGTTCGGTGAAAAACTGTTTTTT	CSSQFGEKLFF
TRBV28	-	TRBJ2-1	-	TGTGCCAGCAGGTGGGGTGTCAGGGCGAATGAGCAGTTCTTC	CASRWGVRANEQFF
TRBV28	TRBD1	TRBJ1-1	once	TGTGCCAGCAGTTATCAAACAGGGGGAGGCACTGAAGCTTTCTTT	CASSYQTGGGTEAFF
TRBV20-1	-	TRBJ2-1	many	TGCAGTGCTAGAGACCCTAAGCGGCACAATGAGCAGTTCTTC	CSARDPKRHNEQFF
TRBV9	TRBD1	TRBJ2-7	medium-sized	TGTGCCAGCAGCGCTTCCGGGACAGCGATTTACGAGCAGTACTTC	CASSASGTAIYEQYF
TRBV3-1	-	TRBJ1-1	many	TGTGCCAGCAGCCAGCCTAGGTCGAACACTGAAGCTTTCTTT	CASSQPRSNTEAFF
TRBV12-3/TRBV12-4	TRBD1	TRBJ2-7	medium-sized	TGTGCCAGCAGTGACGGGACAGGGTCCTACGAGCAGTACTTC	CASSDGTGSYEQYF
TRBV12-3/TRBV12-4	TRBD1	TRBJ2-7	-	TGTGCCAGCAGTTTAGGGTCAGGGGGTAGATACGAGCAGTACTTC	CASSLGSGGRYEQYF
TRBV7-2	TRBD1	TRBJ1-2	many	TGTGCCAGCAGCTCGCGGGACAGGGCCTCCTATGGCTACACCTTC	CASSSRDRASYGYTF
TRBV25-1	TRBD1	TRBJ2-5	-	TGTGCCAGCCGACAGGGCGCGACCCAGTACTTC	CASRQGATQYF
TRBV6-5	TRBD1	TRBJ1-5	many	TGTGCCAGCAGTAAACAGGGGGGTGTGAGTCAGCCCCAGCATTTT	CASSKQGGVSQPQHF
TRBV6-2/TRBV6-3	-	TRBJ1-5	many	TGTGCCAGCAGTTACTTAGAGGGAAGACAGCCCCAGCATTTT	CASSYLEGRQPQHF
TRBV4-2	TRBD1	TRBJ1-1	few	TGTGCCAGCAGCCAACCGGACAGGGGGAACACTGAAGCTTTCTTT	CASSQPDRGNTEAFF
TRBV29-1	-	TRBJ2-5	many	TGCAGCGTTGAGATTTTGGGACACCAAGAGACCCAGTACTTC	CSVEILGHQETQYF
TRBV5-4	TRBD1	TRBJ2-4	few	TGTGCCAGCAGCTCAGACAGGGGGCAAAACATTCAGTACTTC	CASSSDRGQNIQYF
TRBV7-8	TRBD2	TRBJ2-5	-	TGTGCCAGCAGCGCCCAATTGCCGGGGGGTATAGTGGAGACCCAGTACTTC	CASSAQLPGGIVETQYF
TRBV18	TRBD1	TRBJ1-2	many	TGTGCCAGCTCACTCGGGACAGGAGTAGATGGCTACACCTTC	CASSLGTGVDGYTF
TRBV28	-	TRBJ2-3	-	TGTGCCAGCAGTTTTGGGGGGAGGCCCTACACAGATACGCAGTATTTT	CASSFGGRPYTDTQYF